Below, 29 T cell receptor beta chains from the same sample are listed, as sequenced in a study of chemoradiotherapy in HPV16-positive cancers. Some clones are missing from TCRdb's copy, which holds only in-frame ones; the method was immunoSEQ multiplex PCR. This sample yields several thousand clones, of which about 83% are seen a single time; 14% belongs to the top ten. The sample was blood, taken from a patient who underwent chemoradiotherapy. The receptors derive from a human donor with HPV-associated anogenital cancer.

A few counts support this clone. The CDR3 loop is CASSDRVGSPLHF. CDR3 nucleotides: TGTGCCAGCAGTGATAGAGTTGGTTCACCCCTCCACTTT. The chain employs TRBV27 and TRBJ1-6; D is unresolved. In germline, CDR1 is MNHEY, CDR2 SMNVEV (reference sequence). Trimming removed 5 bases at V and 9 bases at J, with 11 bases between. The CDR3 has 13 residues.

This clone was seen just once. This rearrangement joins TRBV5-1 to TRBJ2-1; possibly TRBD2 for D (5 bases). The CDR3 consists of 14 residues. V lost 7 bases, J lost 4 bases, and 15 bases lay in between. The germline gives CDR1 SGHRS, CDR2 YFSETQ. The CDR3 sequence: CASGNQRPYNEQFF. The CDR3 DNA sequence: TGCGCCAGCGGGAACCAGCGGCCGTACAATGAGCAGTTCTTC.

This clone was seen only once. The chain combines TRBV2 with TRBJ1-2; 8 bases are shared with TRBD1. The length of the CDR3 is 12 residues. Germline CDR1 SNHLY, CDR2 FYNNEI. V dropped 9 bases and J dropped 4; count of bases not matched to a gene: 4. CDR3 amino acids: CASIGTGYGYTF. The CDR3, as DNA: TGTGCCAGTATAGGGACAGGCTATGGCTACACCTTC. Variable domain in full (rest from reference TRBV2 and TRBJ1-2): EPEVTQTPSHQVTQMGQEVILRCVPISNHLYFYWYRQILGQKVEFLVSFYNNEISEKSEIFDDQFSVERPDGSNFTLKIRSTKLEDSAMYFCASIGTGYGYTFGSGTRLTVV.

CDR3 region: CASKPGEETQYF. The CDR3 DNA follows: TGCGCCAGCAAACCGGGGGAAGAGACCCAGTACTTC. This rearrangement joins TRBV10-2 to TRBJ2-5, with TRBD2 as a possible D gene (6 bases). CDR1 is WSHSY, CDR2 SAAADI, per germline. This CDR3 is 12 amino acids long. Trimming removed 7 bases at V and 3 bases at J, with 9 bases between.

The chain joins TRBV7-2 to TRBJ2-1, with D possibly being TRBD1 (5 bases). Germline loops: CDR1 SGHTA, CDR2 FQGNSA. The V end was cut by 2 bases, the J end by 0 bases, with 11 bases between. The CDR3 covers 16 residues. CDR3 amino acids: CASSLQGPNSYNEQFF. The CDR3 nucleotides read TGTGCCAGCAGCTTACAGGGCCCAAACTCCTACAATGAGCAGTTCTTC.

This chain connects TRBV6-1 to TRBJ1-2, with D possibly being TRBD1 (6 bases). This CDR3 region has 13 residues. The ends were cut back, 3 bases at V and 4 bases at J, with 9 bases in the middle. CDR1 and CDR2 (germline): MNHNS, SASEGT. CDR3 in amino acids: CASSDRGGYGYTF. The CDR3 nucleotides read TGTGCCAGCAGTGACAGGGGCGGCTATGGCTACACCTTC.

The V call is TRBV4-3, the J call TRBJ1-1; D is ambiguous. This CDR3 spans 15 amino acids. Looked up from germline, CDR1 is LGHNA and CDR2 is YSLEER. V was shortened by 0 bases and J by 3 bases, with 11 bases between the two germline ends. The CDR3 DNA reads TGCGCCAGCAGCCAAGATTCGAGGGTGTACACTGAAGCTTTCTTT. Translation: CASSQDSRVYTEAFF.

The sample holds one count of this clone. CDR3 sequence: CATSRDVGGSGYGYTF. The CDR3 DNA reads as TGTGCCACCAGCAGAGATGTTGGGGGCAGCGGCTATGGCTACACCTTC. This chain uses TRBV15 with TRBJ1-2, with a possible D match to TRBD1 (6 bases). The CDR3 is made up of 16 amino acids. V lost 0 bases and J lost 4, with 15 bases in between. Per germline, CDR1 LNHNV and CDR2 YYDKDF (reference sequence).

This chain's CDR3 is CASSYYLGFGDEQYF. The DNA of the CDR3 is TGTGCCAGCAGTTATTACTTGGGTTTCGGGGACGAGCAGTACTTC. The chain carries TRBV6-5 and TRBJ2-7, with a tentative D call TRBD2 (5 bases). Looked up from germline, CDR1 is MNHEY and CDR2 is SVGAGI. The CDR3 has 15 amino acids. V was cut by 3 bases and J by 5 bases, with 17 bases left in between.

The chain employs TRBV30 and TRBJ1-2; weak D call: TRBD1 (6 bases). V gave up 2 bases and J gave up 8 bases, with 15 bases separating them. Looked up from germline, CDR1 is GTSNPN and CDR2 is SVGIG (reference sequence). CDR3 length equals 13 residues. CDR3 region: CAWSRSEGGGYTF. For the CDR3, the DNA is TGTGCCTGGAGTAGGTCTGAGGGGGGCGGCTACACCTTC.

This clone was seen once. This chain joins TRBV30 and TRBJ2-7; TRBD1 matches at 11 bases. CDR3 length: 17 residues. Trimming at V came to 1 base and at J to 4 bases, leaving 12 bases not matched to a gene. CDR1 is GTSNPN and CDR2 is SVGIG in the germline V gene (reference sequence). The CDR3 region is CAWSGGQGVQKKYEQYV. For the CDR3, the DNA is TGTGCCTGGAGTGGGGGACAGGGGGTCCAGAAGAAATACGAGCAGTACGTC.

The rearrangement joins TRBV19 to TRBJ1-1; TRBD1 is a possible D gene (6 bases). Trimming removed 6 bases from V and 8 bases from J, with 10 bases in between. The CDR3 consists of 11 residues. Germline CDR1 reads LNHDA; CDR2 reads SQIVND (reference sequence). This CDR3 reads CASRKRGEAFF. CDR3 bases: TGTGCCAGTAGAAAAAGGGGGGAAGCTTTCTTT. The entire variable domain, with the rest obtained from reference TRBV19 and TRBJ1-1, is as follows: DGGITQSPKYLFRKEGQNVTLSCEQNLNHDAMYWYRQDPGQGLRLIYYSQIVNDFQKGDIAEGYSVSREKKESFPLTVTSAQKNPTAFYLCASRKRGEAFFGQGTRLTVV.

This clone was counted once. V usage is TRBV30 and J usage is TRBJ2-2, with 16 nucleotides matching TRBD2. CDR1 and CDR2 (germline): GTSNPN, SVGIG (reference sequence). This CDR3 spans 17 amino acids. V was clipped by 6 bases and J by 6 bases; unmatched bases: 10. CDR3 loop: CACPGTSGGAVSGELFF. The CDR3 DNA sequence: TGTGCCTGTCCAGGGACTAGCGGGGGGGCCGTGTCCGGGGAGCTGTTTTTT. Variable domain in full (rest from reference TRBV30 and TRBJ2-2): SQTIHQWPATLVQPVGSPLSLECTVEGTSNPNLYWYRQAAGRGLQLLFYSVGIGQISSEVPQNLSASRPQDRQFILSSKKLLLSDSGFYLCACPGTSGGAVSGELFFGEGSRLTVL.

V gene TRBV15 combines with J gene TRBJ2-4, with 8 positions matching TRBD1. CDR1 and CDR2 from the germline V gene are LNHNV and YYDKDF (reference sequence). The V and J ends lost 1 base and 4 bases, in that order; junction bases with no gene match: 6. The CDR3 is 16 amino acids. CDR3 coding DNA: TGTGCCACCAGCAGAGCTGATACAGGGGGGAAAAACATTCAGTACTTC. Its translation is CATSRADTGGKNIQYF.

The chain couples TRBV7-9 to TRBJ1-5, with unresolved D. From germline, CDR1 is SEHNR and CDR2 FQNEAQ (reference sequence). Trimming took 2 bases from V and 4 from J, leaving 6 bases between them. This CDR3 region has 13 residues. The DNA of the CDR3 is TGTGCCAGCAGCTTACAGCCTAATCAGCCCCAGCATTTT. This gives the protein CASSLQPNQPQHF.

This chain links TRBV7-9 with TRBJ2-3, with D unclear. Trimming pared 8 bases from V and 5 bases from J, leaving 8 bases between. In germline, CDR1 is SEHNR, CDR2 FQNEAQ (reference sequence). The CDR3 contains 11 residues. This CDR3 reads CASSGLDTQYF. DNA for the CDR3: TGTGCCAGCTCGGGCCTAGATACGCAGTATTTT. The complete variable domain, with remaining parts taken from reference TRBV7-9 and TRBJ2-3, reads DTGVSQNPRHKITKRGQNVTFRCDPISEHNRLYWYRQTLGQGPEFLTYFQNEAQLEKSRLLSDRFSAERPKGSFSTLEIQRTEQGDSAMYLCASSGLDTQYFGPGTRLTVL.

The table lists this clone with a few counts. The V and J genes are TRBV10-3 and TRBJ1-1, with 9 nucleotides matching TRBD1. V trimming: 0 bases; J trimming: 4 bases; junction bases outside the gene matches: 3. The germline CDR1 and CDR2 sequences are ENHRY and SYGVKD. CDR3 length: 15 residues. The CDR3 is CAISESETGGTEAFF. In DNA, the CDR3 is TGTGCCATCAGTGAGTCTGAGACAGGGGGCACTGAAGCTTTCTTT.

In its sample, this clone was seen a few times. The chain combines TRBV4-1 with TRBJ1-1, with TRBD1 as a possible D gene (6 bases). V was cut by 0 bases and J by 0 bases, with 8 bases left in between. The CDR3 extends over 15 amino acids. Germline CDR1 reads MGHRA; CDR2 reads YSYEKL. CDR3 amino acids: CASSQDRGLNTEAFF. The CDR3 DNA reads as TGCGCCAGCAGCCAAGACAGGGGATTGAACACTGAAGCTTTCTTT.

The chain combines TRBV5-1 with TRBJ1-2; D ambiguous. CDR1 is SGHRS, CDR2 YFSETQ, per germline. The CDR3 has 12 amino acids. Between the trimmed V and J ends, which lost 0 bases and 7 bases, there was a span of 7 bases. CDR3 nucleotides: TGCGCCAGCAGCTTGGACGCGGCTGGCTACACCTTC. As protein: CASSLDAAGYTF.

The genes are TRBV19 and TRBJ2-2; a weak D match, TRBD2 (5 bases). V was pared by 3 bases and J by 3 bases, with 11 bases between. This CDR3 is built from 15 residues. Germline CDR1 is LNHDA and CDR2 is SQIVND (reference sequence). The CDR3 region has the DNA TGTGCCAGTAGTATGGGGAGCGTATACACCGGGGAGCTGTTTTTT. This gives the protein CASSMGSVYTGELFF.

CDR3 in amino acids: CASSKDRLPYEQYV. As DNA, the CDR3 is TGTGCCAGCAGCAAAGATCGACTTCCCTACGAGCAGTACGTC. V usage is TRBV21-1 and J usage is TRBJ2-7; the table's D call, TRBD2, has no DNA check behind it. TRBV21-1 is annotated as a pseudogene. This CDR3 spans 14 amino acids.

The chain links TRBV6-5 to TRBJ1-3; D is undetermined. The CDR3 spans 15 residues. The V gene lost 4 bases and the J gene lost 0 bases, with 10 bases spanning the gap. The V gene's germline CDR1 is MNHEY and CDR2 SVGAGI. The CDR3 region is CASSLSRSSGNTIYF. CDR3 bases: TGTGCCAGCAGTTTGAGCAGAAGCTCTGGAAACACCATATATTTT.

The V gene is TRBV29-1, the J gene TRBJ2-2; D gene ambiguous. This CDR3 is built from 14 residues. From germline, CDR1 is SQVTM and CDR2 ANQGSEA. Between the trimmed V and J ends, which lost 1 base and 3 bases, there was a span of 9 bases. CDR3 nucleotide sequence: TGCAGCGTTGAAGGGTCATCGGACACCGGGGAGCTGTTTTTT. This encodes CSVEGSSDTGELFF.

V gene TRBV10-1 combines with J gene TRBJ1-1, with unresolved D. Germline values: CDR1 WNHNN, CDR2 SYGVQD (reference sequence). The V and J ends lost 6 bases and 0 bases respectively, with 11 bases between them. The CDR3 has 14 residues. CDR3: CASSDQRLNTEAFF. DNA for the CDR3: TGCGCCAGCAGCGACCAGCGCTTGAACACTGAAGCTTTCTTT.

The chain recombines TRBV10-3 with TRBJ2-5; the D gene is possibly TRBD1 (6 bases). Germline V gene data show CDR1 as ENHRY and CDR2 as SYGVKD. The CDR3 runs to 12 residues. V was pared by 11 bases and J by 5 bases, with 15 bases between. The CDR3 spells CASGTQGETQYF. As DNA, the CDR3 is TGTGCCTCCGGGACGCAGGGGGAGACCCAGTACTTC.

The chain recombines TRBV25-1 with TRBJ1-2; TRBD1 matches at 11 bases. Losses at the gene ends were 2 bases for V and 5 bases for J; bases not matched to a gene: 1. The CDR3 loop spans 14 amino acids. CDR1 MGHDK and CDR2 SYGVNS come from the germline V gene. The CDR3 spells CASSEGTGGYGYTF. CDR3 DNA: TGTGCCAGCAGTGAAGGGACAGGGGGGTATGGCTACACCTTC.

The J gene is TRBJ1-1, the V gene TRBV9, with D possibly TRBD1 on 5 matching bases. This CDR3 region has 14 residues. Germline V gives CDR1 SGDLS, CDR2 YYNGEE. V lost 6 bases to trimming and J lost 0 bases, with 12 bases between them. DNA of the CDR3: TGTGCCAGCACCACGGGGCGAGTGAACACTGAAGCTTTCTTT. It translates to CASTTGRVNTEAFF.

The chain joins TRBV5-6 to TRBJ2-5; the D gene is possibly TRBD2 (5 bases). The germline CDR1 and CDR2 sequences are SGHDT and YYEEEE. The germline V and J ends were trimmed by 2 bases and 3 bases, with 8 bases remaining between them. This CDR3 has 13 amino acids. The CDR3 is CASSLPGKETQYF. The CDR3 region has the DNA TGTGCCAGCAGCTTACCGGGAAAAGAGACCCAGTACTTC.

Written as DNA, the CDR3 is TGTGCCATCCTCTACGAGCAGTACGTC. The encoded protein is CAILYEQYV. The chain employs TRBV10-3 and TRBJ2-7; no clear D gene. The germline CDR1 and CDR2 sequences are ENHRY and SYGVKD. This CDR3 spans 9 amino acids. Trimming pared 8 bases from V and 3 bases from J, leaving 2 bases between.